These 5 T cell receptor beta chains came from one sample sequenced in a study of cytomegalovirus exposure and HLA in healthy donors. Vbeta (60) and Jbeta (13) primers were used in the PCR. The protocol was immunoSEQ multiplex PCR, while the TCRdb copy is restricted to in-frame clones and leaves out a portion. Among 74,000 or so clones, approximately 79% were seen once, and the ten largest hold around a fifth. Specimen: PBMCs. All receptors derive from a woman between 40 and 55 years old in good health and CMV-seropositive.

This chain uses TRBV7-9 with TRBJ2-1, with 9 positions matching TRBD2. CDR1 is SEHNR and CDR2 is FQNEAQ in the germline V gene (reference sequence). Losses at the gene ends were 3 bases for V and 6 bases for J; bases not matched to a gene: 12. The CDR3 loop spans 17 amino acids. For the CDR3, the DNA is TGTGCCAGCAGCTTGATAGCGGGAGTCGGTACGGGCAATGAGCAGTTCTTC. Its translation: CASSLIAGVGTGNEQFF.

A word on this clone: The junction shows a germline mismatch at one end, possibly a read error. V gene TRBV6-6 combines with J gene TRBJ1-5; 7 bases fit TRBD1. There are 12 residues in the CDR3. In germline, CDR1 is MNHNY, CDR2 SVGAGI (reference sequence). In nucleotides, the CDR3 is TGTGCCAGCAGCTATTACTTAGGACAGGACCTTTTT. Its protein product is CASSYYLGQDLF.

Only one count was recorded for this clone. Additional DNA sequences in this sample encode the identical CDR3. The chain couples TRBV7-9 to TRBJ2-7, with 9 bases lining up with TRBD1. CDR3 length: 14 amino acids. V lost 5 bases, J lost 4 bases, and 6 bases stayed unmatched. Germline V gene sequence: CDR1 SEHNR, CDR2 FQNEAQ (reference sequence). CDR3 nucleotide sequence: TGTGCCAGCAGCCCCGGACAGGGGTGGTACGAGCAGTACTTC. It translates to CASSPGQGWYEQYF.

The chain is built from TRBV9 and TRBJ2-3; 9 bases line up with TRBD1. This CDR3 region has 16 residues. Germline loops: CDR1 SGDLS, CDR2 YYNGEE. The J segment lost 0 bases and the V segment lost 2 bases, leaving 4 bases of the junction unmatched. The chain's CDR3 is CASSVRQGVSTDTQYF. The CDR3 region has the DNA TGTGCCAGCAGCGTCCGACAGGGGGTTAGCACAGATACGCAGTATTTT.

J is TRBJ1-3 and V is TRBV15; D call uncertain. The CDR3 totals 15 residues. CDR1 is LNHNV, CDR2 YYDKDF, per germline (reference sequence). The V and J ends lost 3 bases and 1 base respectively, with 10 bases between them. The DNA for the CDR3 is TGTGCCACCAGCAGTGGGCGATCTTCTGGAAACACCATATATTTT. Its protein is CATSSGRSSGNTIYF.